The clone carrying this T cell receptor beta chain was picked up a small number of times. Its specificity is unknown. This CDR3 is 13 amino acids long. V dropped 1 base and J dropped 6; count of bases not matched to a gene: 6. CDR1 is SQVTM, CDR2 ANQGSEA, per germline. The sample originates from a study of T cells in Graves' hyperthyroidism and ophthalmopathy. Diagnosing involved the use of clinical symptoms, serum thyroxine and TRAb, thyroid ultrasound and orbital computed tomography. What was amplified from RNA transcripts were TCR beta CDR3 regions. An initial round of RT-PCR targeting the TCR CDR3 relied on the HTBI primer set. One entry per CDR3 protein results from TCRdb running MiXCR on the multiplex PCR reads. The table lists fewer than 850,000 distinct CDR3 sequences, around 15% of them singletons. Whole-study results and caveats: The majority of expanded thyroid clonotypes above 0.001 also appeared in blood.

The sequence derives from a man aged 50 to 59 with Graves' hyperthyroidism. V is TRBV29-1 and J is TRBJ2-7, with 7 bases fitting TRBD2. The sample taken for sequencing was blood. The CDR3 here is CSVEGLAAGEQYF. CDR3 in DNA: TGCAGCGTTGAAGGCCTAGCGGCAGGCGAGCAGTACTTC.